This TCR beta chain was sequenced for a study of T-cell reconstitution after alpha-beta-depleted transplantation in children (TCRdb year 2016). About the full investigation: T-cell immune reconstitution after TCRalphabeta/CD19-depleted allogeneic hematopoietic cell transplantation in children was quantitatively tracked in the study by means of TCR repertoire profiling.

Library prep was done by PCR. Sequencing used an Illumina HiSeq 2500. TCR libraries were prepared with molecular barcoding, using unique molecular identifiers to normalize TCRbeta repertoire quantification. Using fastp at Q25 and MiXCR, TCRdb reprocessed the public reads and kept productive beta chains. Under each unique CDR3 protein, matching rows form one entry showing the most common genes and DNA. The sample table contains 97,000 or so distinct CDR3 sequences; only one count was recorded for 4.5% to 7.5% of them. Roughly 5.5% of the sample belongs to the ten largest clones. The CDR3 starts with the cysteine, ends with the phenylalanine, and has 15 residues. Here the CDR3 DNA is all that survives: 45 bases in frame from base 1. V lost 2 bases and J lost 4 bases; the stretch between them is 12 bases long. Sequences SGHRS (CDR1) and YFSETQ (CDR2) are obtained from the germline V gene. Taken with the paper, the label for time point translates to: day 60 (about 2 months) after transplantation. The intended sense of this specimen's treatment or condition label: allogeneic hematopoietic cell transplantation with graft depleted of TCRalphabeta T cells and CD19 B cells. Transplant recipients were children who received TCRalphabeta/CD19-depleted allogeneic hematopoietic cell grafts.

What the research found in general, with its limitations: The high TCRbeta diversity at day 60 in some patients was ascribed to recipient T cells and intrathymic progenitors that had survived conditioning. The frequencies of hyperexpanded clones fell over the following months, and after one year, T-cell counts and TCRbeta diversity were mostly attributed to newly produced T cells. The apparently early alphabetaT-cell count recovery about two months after transplant was reportedly dependent on only several hundred rapidly expanded clones derived from non-depleted graft cells.

This clonotype has ten or more counts. Its antigen is not yet known. No clone much larger than this one lies a single base away; base qualities are absent. The origin of this receptor is a female patient between 2 and 10 years old who had a stem cell transplant for Fanconi anemia, so the T cells may come from the graft donor. The sequencing here drew on PBMCs, mostly from graft donor cells, taken 60 days after TCRalphabeta/CD19-depleted stem cell transplant. Here the chain combines TRBV5-1 and TRBJ2-2; too little of a D gene remains to name it. The CDR3 sequence is CASSLRRTVTGELFF. The bases read TGCGCCAGCAGCTTACGAAGAACCGTCACCGGGGAGCTGTTTTTT.